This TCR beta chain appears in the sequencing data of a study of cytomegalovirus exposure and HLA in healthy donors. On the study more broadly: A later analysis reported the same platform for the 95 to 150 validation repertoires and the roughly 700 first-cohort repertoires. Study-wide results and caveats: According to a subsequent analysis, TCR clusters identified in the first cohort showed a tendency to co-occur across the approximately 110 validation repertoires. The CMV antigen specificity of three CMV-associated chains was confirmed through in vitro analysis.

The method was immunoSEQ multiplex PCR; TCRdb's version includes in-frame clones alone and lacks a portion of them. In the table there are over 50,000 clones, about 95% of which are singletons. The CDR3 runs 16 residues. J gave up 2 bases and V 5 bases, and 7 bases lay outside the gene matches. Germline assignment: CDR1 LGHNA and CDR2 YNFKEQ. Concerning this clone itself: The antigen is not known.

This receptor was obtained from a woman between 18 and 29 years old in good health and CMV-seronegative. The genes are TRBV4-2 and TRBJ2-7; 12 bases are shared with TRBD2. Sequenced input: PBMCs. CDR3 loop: CASSGGLAGNTYEQYF. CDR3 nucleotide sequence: TGTGCCAGCAGCGGGGGACTAGCGGGTAATACCTACGAGCAGTACTTC.